Described below is a single T cell receptor (beta chain) sequence and its context. Its target is unknown. The CDR3 has 15 amino acids. Germline loops: CDR1 MNHEY, CDR2 SMNVEV (reference sequence). J lost 2 bases, V lost 0 bases, and 1 base had no gene match. These data belong to a study of cytomegalovirus exposure and HLA in healthy donors. Study results and caveats: Association of a missense DCLRE1C variant with TCR beta V- and J-gene trimming was reported in a later analysis.

Amplification used 60 Vbeta primers and 13 Jbeta primers. Only in-frame clones appear in the TCRdb table, and some are missing; sequencing was by immunoSEQ multiplex PCR. The data show under 130,000 clones, 83% seen once. Sequences were obtained from PBMCs. The chain links TRBV27 to TRBJ1-2; 9 bases match TRBD1. The receptor comes from a man aged 18 to 30 in good health and CMV-seronegative. The CDR3 DNA sequence: TGTGCCAGCAGTTTATCCGGGACAGGGAACTATGGCTACACCTTC. Protein sequence: CASSLSGTGNYGYTF.